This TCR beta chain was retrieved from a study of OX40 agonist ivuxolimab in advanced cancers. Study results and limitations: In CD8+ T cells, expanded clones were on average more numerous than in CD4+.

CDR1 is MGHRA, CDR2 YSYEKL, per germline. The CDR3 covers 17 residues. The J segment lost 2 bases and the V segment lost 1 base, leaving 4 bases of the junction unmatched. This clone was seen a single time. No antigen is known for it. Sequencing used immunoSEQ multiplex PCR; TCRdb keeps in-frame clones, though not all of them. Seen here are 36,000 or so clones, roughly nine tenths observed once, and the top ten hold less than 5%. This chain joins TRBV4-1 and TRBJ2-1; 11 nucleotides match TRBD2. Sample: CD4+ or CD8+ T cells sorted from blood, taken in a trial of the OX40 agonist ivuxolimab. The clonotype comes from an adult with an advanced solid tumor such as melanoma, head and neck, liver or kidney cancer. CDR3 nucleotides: TGCGCCAGCAGCCAAGCCCTAGCGGGAGGTCCCTACAATGAGCAGTTCTTC. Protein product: CASSQALAGGPYNEQFF.